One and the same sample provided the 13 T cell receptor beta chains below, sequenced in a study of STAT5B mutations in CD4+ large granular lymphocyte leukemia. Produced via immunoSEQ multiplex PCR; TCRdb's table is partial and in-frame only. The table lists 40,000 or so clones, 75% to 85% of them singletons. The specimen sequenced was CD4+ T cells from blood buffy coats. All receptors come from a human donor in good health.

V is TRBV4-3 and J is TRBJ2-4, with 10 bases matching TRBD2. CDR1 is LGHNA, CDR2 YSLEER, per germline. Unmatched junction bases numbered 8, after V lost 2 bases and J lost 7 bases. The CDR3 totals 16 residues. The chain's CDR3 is CASSQRAGGGGNIQYF. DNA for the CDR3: TGCGCCAGCAGCCAAAGAGCGGGAGGGGGTGGGAACATTCAGTACTTC.

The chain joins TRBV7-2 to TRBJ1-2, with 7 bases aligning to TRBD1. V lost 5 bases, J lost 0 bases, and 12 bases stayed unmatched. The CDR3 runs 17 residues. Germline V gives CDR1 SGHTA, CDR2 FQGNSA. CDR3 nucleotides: TGTGCCAGCAGCCCACACCAAGCGGGACAGACTAACTATGGCTACACCTTC. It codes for CASSPHQAGQTNYGYTF.

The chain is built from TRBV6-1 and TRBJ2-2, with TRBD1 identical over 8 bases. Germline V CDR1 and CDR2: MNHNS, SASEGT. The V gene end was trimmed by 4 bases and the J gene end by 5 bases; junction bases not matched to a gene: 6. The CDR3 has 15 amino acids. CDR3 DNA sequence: TGTGCCAGCAGTGCTCAGGGGGCGCAGACCGGGGAGCTGTTTTTT. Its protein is CASSAQGAQTGELFF.

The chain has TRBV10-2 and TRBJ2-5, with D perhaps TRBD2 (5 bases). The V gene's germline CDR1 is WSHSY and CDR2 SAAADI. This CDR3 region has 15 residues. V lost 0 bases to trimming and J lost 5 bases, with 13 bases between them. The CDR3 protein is CASSESKRLEETQYF. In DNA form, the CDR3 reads TGCGCCAGCAGTGAGTCTAAGCGGCTAGAGGAGACCCAGTACTTC.

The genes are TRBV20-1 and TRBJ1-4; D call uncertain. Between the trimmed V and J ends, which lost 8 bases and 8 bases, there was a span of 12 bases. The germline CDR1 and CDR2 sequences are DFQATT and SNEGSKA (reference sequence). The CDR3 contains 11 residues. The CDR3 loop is CSLWGEEKLFF. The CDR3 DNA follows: TGCAGTCTGTGGGGTGAGGAAAAACTGTTTTTT.

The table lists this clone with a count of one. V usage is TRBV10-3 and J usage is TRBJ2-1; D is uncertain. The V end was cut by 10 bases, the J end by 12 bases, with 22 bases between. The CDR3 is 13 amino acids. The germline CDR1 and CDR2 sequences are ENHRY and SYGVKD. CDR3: CATRSAEPGLQFF. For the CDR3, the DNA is TGTGCCACCCGATCTGCGGAACCGGGTTTGCAGTTCTTC.

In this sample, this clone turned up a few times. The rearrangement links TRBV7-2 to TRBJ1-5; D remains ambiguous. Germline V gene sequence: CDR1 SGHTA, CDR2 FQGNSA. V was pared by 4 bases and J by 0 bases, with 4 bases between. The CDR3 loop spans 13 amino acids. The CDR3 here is CASSSYSNQPQHF. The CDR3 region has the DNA TGTGCCAGCAGCTCGTATAGCAATCAGCCCCAGCATTTT. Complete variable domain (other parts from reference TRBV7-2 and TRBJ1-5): GAGVSQSPSNKVTEKGKDVELRCDPISGHTALYWYRQSLGQGLEFLIYFQGNSAPDKSGLPSDRFSAERTGGSVSTLTIQRTQQEDSAVYLCASSSYSNQPQHFGDGTRLSIL.

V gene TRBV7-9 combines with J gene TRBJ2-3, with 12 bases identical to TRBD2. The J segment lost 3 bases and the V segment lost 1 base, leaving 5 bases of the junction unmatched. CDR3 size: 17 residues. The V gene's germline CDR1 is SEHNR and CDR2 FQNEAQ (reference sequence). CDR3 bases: TGTGCCAGCAGCTTAGGAGGACTAGCGGGAATAACAGATACGCAGTATTTT. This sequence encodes CASSLGGLAGITDTQYF.

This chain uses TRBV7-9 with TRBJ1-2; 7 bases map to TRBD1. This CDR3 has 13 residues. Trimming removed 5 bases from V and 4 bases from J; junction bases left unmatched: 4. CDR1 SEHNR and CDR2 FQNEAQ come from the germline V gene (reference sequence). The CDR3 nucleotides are TGTGCCAGCAGCCCCCGGGACAGCTATGGCTACACCTTC. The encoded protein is CASSPRDSYGYTF.

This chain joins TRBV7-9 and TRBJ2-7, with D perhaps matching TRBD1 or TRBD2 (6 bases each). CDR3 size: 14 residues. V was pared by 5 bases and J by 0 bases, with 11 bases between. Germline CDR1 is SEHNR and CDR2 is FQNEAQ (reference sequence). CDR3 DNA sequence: TGTGCCAGCAGCCCCGCGGGACACTCCTACGAGCAGTACTTC. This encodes CASSPAGHSYEQYF.

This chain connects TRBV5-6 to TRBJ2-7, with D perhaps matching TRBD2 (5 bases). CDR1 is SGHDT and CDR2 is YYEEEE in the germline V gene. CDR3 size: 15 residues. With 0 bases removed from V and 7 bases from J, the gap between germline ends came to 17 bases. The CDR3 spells CASSLVGVPTSEQYF. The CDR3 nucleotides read TGTGCCAGCAGCTTGGTTGGGGTCCCCACTAGTGAGCAGTACTTC.

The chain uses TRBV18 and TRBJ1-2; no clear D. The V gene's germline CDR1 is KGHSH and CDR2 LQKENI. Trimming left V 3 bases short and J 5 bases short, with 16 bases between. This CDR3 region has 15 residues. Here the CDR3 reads CASSPGGLTAYGYTF. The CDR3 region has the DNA TGTGCCAGCTCACCGGGCGGGTTGACGGCATATGGCTACACCTTC. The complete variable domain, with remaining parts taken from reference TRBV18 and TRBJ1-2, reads NAGVMQNPRHLVRRRGQEARLRCSPMKGHSHVYWYRQLPEEGLKFMVYLQKENIIDESGMPKERFSAEFPKEGPSILRIQQVVRGDSAAYFCASSPGGLTAYGYTFGSGTRLTVV.

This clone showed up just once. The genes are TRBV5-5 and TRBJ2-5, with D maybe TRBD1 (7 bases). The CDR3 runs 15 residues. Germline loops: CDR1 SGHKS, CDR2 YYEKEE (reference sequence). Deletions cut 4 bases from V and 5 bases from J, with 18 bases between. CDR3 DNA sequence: TGTGCCAGCAGCACCTCCACAGGGGCGGGGGAGACCCAGTACTTC. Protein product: CASSTSTGAGETQYF.